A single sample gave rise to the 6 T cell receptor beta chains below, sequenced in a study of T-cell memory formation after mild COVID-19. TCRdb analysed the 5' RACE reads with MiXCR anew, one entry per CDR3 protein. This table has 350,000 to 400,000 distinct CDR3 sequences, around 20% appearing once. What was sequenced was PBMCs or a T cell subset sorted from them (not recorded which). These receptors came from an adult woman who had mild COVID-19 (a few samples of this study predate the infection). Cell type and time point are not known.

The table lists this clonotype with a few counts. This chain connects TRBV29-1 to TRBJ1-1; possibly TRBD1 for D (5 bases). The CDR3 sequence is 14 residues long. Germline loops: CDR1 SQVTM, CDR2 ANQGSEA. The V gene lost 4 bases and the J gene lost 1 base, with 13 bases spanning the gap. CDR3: CSVGVFQGNTEAFF. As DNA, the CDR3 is TGCAGCGTTGGGGTTTTTCAGGGGAACACTGAAGCTTTCTTT.

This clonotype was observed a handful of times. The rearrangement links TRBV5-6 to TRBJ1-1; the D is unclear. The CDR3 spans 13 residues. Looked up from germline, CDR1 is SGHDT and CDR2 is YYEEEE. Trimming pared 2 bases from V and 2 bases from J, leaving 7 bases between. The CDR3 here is CASSFVDNTEAFF. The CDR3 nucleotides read TGTGCCAGCAGCTTTGTCGATAACACTGAAGCTTTCTTT. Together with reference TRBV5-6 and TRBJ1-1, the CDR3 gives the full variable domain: DAGVTQSPTHLIKTRGQQVTLRCSPKSGHDTVSWYQQALGQGPQFIFQYYEEEERQRGNFPDRFSGHQFPNYSSELNVNALLLGDSALYLCASSFVDNTEAFFGQGTRLTVV.

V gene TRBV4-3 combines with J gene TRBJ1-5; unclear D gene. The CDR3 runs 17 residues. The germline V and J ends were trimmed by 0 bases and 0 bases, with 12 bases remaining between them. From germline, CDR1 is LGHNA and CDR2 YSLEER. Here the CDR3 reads CASSQDLGRNSNQPQHF. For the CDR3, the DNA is TGCGCCAGCAGCCAAGATTTGGGCAGGAATAGCAATCAGCCCCAGCATTTT.

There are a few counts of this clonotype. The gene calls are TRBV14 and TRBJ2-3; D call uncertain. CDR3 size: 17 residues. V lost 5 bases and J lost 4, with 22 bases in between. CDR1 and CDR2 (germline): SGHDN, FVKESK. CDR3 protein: CASSNRLNDLLADTQYF. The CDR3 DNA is TGTGCCAGCAGCAACCGATTGAACGATTTGCTCGCAGATACGCAGTATTTT. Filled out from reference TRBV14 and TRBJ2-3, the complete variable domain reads EAGVTQFPSHSVIEKGQTVTLRCDPISGHDNLYWYRRVMGKEIKFLLHFVKESKQDESGMPNNRFLAERTGGTYSTLKVQPAELEDSGVYFCASSNRLNDLLADTQYFGPGTRLTVL.

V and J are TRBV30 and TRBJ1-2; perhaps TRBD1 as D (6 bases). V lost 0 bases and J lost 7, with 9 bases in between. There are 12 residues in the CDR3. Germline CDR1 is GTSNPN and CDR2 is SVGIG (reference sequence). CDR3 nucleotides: TGTGCCTGGAGTGTCAGAGGGGGTGGCTACACCTTC. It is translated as CAWSVRGGGYTF.

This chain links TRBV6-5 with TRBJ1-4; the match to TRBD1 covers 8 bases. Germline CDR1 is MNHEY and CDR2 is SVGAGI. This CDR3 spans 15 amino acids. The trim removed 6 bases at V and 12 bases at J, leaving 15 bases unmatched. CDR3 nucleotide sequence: TGTGCCAGCAGCAAGGGACAGGTGGGCTACGGGGAACTGTTTTTT. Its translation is CASSKGQVGYGELFF.